The 5 T cell receptor beta chains below all came from one sample that was sequenced in a study of cytomegalovirus exposure and HLA in healthy donors. This PCR relied on a set of 60 Vbeta primers and 13 Jbeta primers. Clones were sequenced by immunoSEQ multiplex PCR, and TCRdb holds only the in-frame ones, with some missing. This sample carries 40,000 or so clones, with over 7% going to the ten biggest clones. Sample: PBMCs. The receptors derive from a male donor in good health and CMV-seronegative.

As for this clone: The junction shows a germline mismatch at one end, possibly a read error. V is TRBV30 and J is TRBJ1-4; D ambiguous. The CDR3 consists of 13 residues. Looked up from germline, CDR1 is GTSNPN and CDR2 is SVGIG (reference sequence). DNA of the CDR3: TGTGCCTGGAGTGTACAGATTAATGGAAAACTGTTTTTT. Its translation is CAWSVQINGKLFF.

The chain employs TRBV14 and TRBJ1-6; the match to TRBD1 covers 10 bases. Trimming removed 2 bases from V and 9 bases from J; junction bases left unmatched: 4. The CDR3 runs 15 residues. Germline assignment: CDR1 SGHDN and CDR2 FVKESK. The CDR3 protein is CASSQSRTGGSPLHF. The DNA of the CDR3 is TGTGCCAGCAGCCAAAGTAGGACAGGGGGTTCACCCCTCCACTTT.

The chain uses TRBV7-8 and TRBJ2-7, with D tentatively TRBD2 (5 bases). The CDR3 extends over 12 amino acids. Trimming left V 6 bases short and J 2 bases short, with 8 bases between. Germline assignment: CDR1 SGHVS and CDR2 FQNEAQ. The CDR3 sequence is CASSSGAYEQYF. CDR3 bases: TGTGCCAGCAGTTCCGGGGCCTACGAGCAGTACTTC.

CDR3 protein: CAYLQGSSYEQYF. The CDR3 nucleotides read TGTGCCTATTTACAGGGGAGCTCCTACGAGCAGTACTTC. The rearrangement links TRBV30 to TRBJ2-7, with 7 positions matching TRBD1. The CDR3 is 13 amino acids. Unmatched junction bases numbered 6, after V lost 7 bases and J lost 0 bases. The germline V gene encodes CDR1 GTSNPN and CDR2 SVGIG (reference sequence). Together with reference TRBV30 and TRBJ2-7, the CDR3 gives the full variable domain: SQTIHQWPATLVQPVGSPLSLECTVEGTSNPNLYWYRQAAGRGLQLLFYSVGIGQISSEVPQNLSASRPQDRQFILSSKKLLLSDSGFYLCAYLQGSSYEQYFGPGTRLTVT.

V is TRBV6-5 and J is TRBJ2-3; 9 nucleotides match TRBD2. Germline CDR1 and CDR2: MNHEY and SVGAGI. This CDR3 has 15 amino acids. Unmatched junction bases numbered 12, after V lost 11 bases and J lost 3 bases. The DNA for the CDR3 is TGTGCCGCAGGGAGGAGGCTAGCGGGGACAGATACGCAGTATTTT. Translating gives CAAGRRLAGTDTQYF.